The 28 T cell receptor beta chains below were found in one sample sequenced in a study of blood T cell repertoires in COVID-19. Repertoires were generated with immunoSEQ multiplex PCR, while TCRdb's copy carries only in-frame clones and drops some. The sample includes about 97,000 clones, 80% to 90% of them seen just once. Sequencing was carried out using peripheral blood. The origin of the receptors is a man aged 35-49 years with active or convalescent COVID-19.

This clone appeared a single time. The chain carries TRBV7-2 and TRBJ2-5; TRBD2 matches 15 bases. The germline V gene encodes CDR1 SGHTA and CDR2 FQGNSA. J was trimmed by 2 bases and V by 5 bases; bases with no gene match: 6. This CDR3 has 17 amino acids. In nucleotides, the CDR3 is TGTGCCAGCAGCCCACCGGGACTAGCGGGGGGACAAGAGACCCAGTACTTC. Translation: CASSPPGLAGGQETQYF.

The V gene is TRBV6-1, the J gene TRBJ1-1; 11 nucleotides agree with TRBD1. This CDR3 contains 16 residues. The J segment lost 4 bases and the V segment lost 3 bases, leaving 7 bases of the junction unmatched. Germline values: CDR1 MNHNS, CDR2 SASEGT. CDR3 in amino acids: CASSDYAGTGGTEAFF. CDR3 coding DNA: TGTGCCAGCAGTGATTACGCCGGGACAGGGGGCACTGAAGCTTTCTTT.

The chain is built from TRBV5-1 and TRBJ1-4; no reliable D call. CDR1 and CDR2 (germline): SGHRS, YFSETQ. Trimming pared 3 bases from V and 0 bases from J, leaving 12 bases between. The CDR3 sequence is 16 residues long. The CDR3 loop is CASSSGGDATNEKLFF. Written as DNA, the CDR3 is TGCGCCAGCAGCTCTGGCGGGGATGCAACTAATGAAAAACTGTTTTTT. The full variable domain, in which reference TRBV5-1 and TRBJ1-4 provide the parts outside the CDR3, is KAGVTQTPRYLIKTRGQQVTLSCSPISGHRSVSWYQQTPGQGLQFLFEYFSETQRNKGNFPGRFSGRQFSNSRSEMNVSTLELGDSALYLCASSSGGDATNEKLFFGSGTQLSVL.

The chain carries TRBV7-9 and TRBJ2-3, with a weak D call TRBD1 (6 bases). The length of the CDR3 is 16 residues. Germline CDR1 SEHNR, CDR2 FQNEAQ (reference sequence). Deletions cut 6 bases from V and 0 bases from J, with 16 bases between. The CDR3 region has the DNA TGTGCCAGCAGTCCCGCCGACAGGACTAGCACAGATACGCAGTATTTT. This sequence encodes CASSPADRTSTDTQYF.

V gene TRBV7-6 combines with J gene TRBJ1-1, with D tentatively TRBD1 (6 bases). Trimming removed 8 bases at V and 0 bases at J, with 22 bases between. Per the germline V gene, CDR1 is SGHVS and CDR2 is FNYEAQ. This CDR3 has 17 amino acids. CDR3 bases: TGTGCCAGCGATTGGGACATTGGACGTTACATGAACACTGAAGCTTTCTTT. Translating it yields CASDWDIGRYMNTEAFF.

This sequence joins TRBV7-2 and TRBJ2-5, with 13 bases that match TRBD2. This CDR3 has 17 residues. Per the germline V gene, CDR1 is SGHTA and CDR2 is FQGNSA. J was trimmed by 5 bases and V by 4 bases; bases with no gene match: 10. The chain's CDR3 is CASSWTSGGLGGETQYF. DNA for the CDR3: TGTGCCAGCAGCTGGACTAGCGGGGGACTCGGGGGGGAGACCCAGTACTTC. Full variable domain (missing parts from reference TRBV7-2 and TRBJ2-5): GAGVSQSPSNKVTEKGKDVELRCDPISGHTALYWYRQSLGQGLEFLIYFQGNSAPDKSGLPSDRFSAERTGGSVSTLTIQRTQQEDSAVYLCASSWTSGGLGGETQYFGPGTRLLVL.

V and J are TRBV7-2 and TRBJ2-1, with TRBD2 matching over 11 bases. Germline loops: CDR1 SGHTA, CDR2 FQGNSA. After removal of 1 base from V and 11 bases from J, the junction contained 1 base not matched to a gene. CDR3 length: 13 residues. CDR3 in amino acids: CASSLGLAGKQFF. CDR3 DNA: TGTGCCAGCAGCTTAGGACTAGCGGGGAAGCAGTTCTTC.

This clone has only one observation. The CDR3: CASSIQASTDTQYF. As DNA, the CDR3 is TGTGCCAGTAGTATACAGGCTAGCACAGATACGCAGTATTTT. The V gene is TRBV19, the J gene TRBJ2-3; D remains ambiguous. The CDR3 extends over 14 amino acids. The V end was cut by 2 bases, the J end by 0 bases, with 6 bases between. CDR1 and CDR2 (germline): LNHDA, SQIVND (reference sequence).

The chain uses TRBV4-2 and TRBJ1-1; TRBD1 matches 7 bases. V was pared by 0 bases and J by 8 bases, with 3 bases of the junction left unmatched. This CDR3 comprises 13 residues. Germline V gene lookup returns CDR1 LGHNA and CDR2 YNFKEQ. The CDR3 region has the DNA TGTGCCAGCAGCCAAGAAAGGGGGCTCGAAGCTTTCTTT. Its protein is CASSQERGLEAFF.

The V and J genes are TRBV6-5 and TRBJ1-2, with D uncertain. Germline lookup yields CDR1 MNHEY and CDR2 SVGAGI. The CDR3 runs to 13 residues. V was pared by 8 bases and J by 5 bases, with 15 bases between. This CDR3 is CASGWAGSYGYTF. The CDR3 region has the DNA TGTGCCAGCGGGTGGGCAGGCTCTTATGGCTACACCTTC.

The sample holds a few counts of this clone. CDR3 region: CASSWGQLENLEQYF. The CDR3 nucleotides are TGTGCCAGCAGCTGGGGACAGCTTGAAAACCTCGAGCAGTACTTC. The genes are TRBV5-6 and TRBJ2-7; 7 bases are a match to TRBD1. The CDR3 is 15 amino acids. Unmatched junction bases numbered 12, after V lost 3 bases and J lost 6 bases. Per the germline V gene, CDR1 is SGHDT and CDR2 is YYEEEE.

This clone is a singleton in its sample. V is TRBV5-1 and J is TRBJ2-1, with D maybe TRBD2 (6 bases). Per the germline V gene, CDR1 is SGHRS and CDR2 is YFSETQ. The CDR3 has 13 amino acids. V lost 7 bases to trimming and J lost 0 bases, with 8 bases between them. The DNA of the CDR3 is TGCGCCAGCCAGACTAGCTCCTACAATGAGCAGTTCTTC. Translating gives CASQTSSYNEQFF.

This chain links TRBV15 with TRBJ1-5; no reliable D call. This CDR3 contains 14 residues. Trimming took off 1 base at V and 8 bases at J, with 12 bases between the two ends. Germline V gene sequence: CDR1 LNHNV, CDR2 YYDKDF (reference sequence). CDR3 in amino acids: CATSRARPEEPQHF. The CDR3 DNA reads TGTGCCACCAGCAGAGCCCGCCCCGAGGAGCCCCAGCATTTT.

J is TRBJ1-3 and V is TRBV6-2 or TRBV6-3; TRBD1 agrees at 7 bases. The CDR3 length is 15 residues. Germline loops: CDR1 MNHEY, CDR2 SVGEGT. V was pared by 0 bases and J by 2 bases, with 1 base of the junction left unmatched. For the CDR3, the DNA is TGTGCCAGCAGTTACTCCGGGACAGCTGGAAACACCATATATTTT. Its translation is CASSYSGTAGNTIYF.

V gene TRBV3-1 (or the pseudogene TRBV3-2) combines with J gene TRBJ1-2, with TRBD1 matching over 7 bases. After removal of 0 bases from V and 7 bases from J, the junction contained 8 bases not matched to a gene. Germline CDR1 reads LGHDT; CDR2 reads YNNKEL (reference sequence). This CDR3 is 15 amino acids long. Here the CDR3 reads CASSQDPGTERGYTF. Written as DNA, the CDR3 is TGTGCCAGCAGCCAAGATCCCGGGACAGAGCGTGGCTACACCTTC.

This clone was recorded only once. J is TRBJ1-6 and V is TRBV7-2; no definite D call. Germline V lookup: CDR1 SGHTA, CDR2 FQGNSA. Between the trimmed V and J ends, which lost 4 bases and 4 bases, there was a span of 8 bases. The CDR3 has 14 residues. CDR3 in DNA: TGTGCCAGCAGCTCAGAGCGTTATAATTCACCCCTCCACTTT. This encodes CASSSERYNSPLHF.

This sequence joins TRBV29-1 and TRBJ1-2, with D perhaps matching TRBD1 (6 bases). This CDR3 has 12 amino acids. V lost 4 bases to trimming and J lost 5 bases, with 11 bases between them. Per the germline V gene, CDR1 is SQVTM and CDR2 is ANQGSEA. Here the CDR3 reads CSVGTDRYGYTF. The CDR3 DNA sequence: TGCAGCGTTGGGACAGATCGGTATGGCTACACCTTC.

The CDR3 DNA follows: TGTGCCAGAAGCTTGAAGGGGAAATCAGTGCTAGCCAAAAACATTCAGTACTTC. It encodes CARSLKGKSVLAKNIQYF. The chain is built from TRBV5-3 and TRBJ2-4, with a weak D call TRBD1 (5 bases). TRBV5-3 is placed among ORFs of uncertain function. The V gene lost 1 base and the J gene lost 0 bases, with 17 bases spanning the gap. CDR3 length equals 18 residues.

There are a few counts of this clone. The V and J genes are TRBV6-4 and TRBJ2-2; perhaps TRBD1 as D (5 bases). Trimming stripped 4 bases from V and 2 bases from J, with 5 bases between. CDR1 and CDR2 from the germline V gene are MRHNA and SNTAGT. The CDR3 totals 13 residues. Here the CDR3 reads CASSGTNTGELFF. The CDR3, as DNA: TGTGCCAGCAGTGGGACAAACACCGGGGAGCTGTTTTTT.

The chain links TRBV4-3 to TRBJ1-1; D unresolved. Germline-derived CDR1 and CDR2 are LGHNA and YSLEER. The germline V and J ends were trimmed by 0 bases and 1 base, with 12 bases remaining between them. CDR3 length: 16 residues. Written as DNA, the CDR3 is TGCGCCAGCAGCCAAGAGGTAGCGACATCGAACACTGAAGCTTTCTTT. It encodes CASSQEVATSNTEAFF.

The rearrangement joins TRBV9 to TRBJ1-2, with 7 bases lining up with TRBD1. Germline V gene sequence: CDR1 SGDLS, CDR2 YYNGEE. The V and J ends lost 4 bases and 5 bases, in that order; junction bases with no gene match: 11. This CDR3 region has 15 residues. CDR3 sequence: CASSPRTGAGYGYTF. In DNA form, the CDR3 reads TGTGCCAGCAGCCCTCGGACAGGAGCTGGGTATGGCTACACCTTC.

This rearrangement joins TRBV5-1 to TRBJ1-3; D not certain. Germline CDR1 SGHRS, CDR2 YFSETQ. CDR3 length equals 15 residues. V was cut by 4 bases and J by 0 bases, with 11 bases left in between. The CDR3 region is CASSGDGSSGNTIYF. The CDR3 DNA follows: TGCGCCAGCAGCGGCGACGGGAGCTCTGGAAACACCATATATTTT. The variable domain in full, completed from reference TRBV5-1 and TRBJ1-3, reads KAGVTQTPRYLIKTRGQQVTLSCSPISGHRSVSWYQQTPGQGLQFLFEYFSETQRNKGNFPGRFSGRQFSNSRSEMNVSTLELGDSALYLCASSGDGSSGNTIYFGEGSWLTVV.

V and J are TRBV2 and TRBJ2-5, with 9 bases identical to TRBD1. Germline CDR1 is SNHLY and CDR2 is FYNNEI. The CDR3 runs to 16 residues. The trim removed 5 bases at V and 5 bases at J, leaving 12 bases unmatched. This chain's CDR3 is CASSRRWTGAEETQYF. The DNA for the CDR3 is TGTGCCAGCAGTCGCCGTTGGACAGGGGCGGAGGAGACCCAGTACTTC.

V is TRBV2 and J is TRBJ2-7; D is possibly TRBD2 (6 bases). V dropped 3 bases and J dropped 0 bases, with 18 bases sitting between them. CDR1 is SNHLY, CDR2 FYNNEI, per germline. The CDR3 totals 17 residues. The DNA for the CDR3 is TGTGCCAGCAGTGATAGCAGGGCGGGACTCAGCTCCTACGAGCAGTACTTC. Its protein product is CASSDSRAGLSSYEQYF.

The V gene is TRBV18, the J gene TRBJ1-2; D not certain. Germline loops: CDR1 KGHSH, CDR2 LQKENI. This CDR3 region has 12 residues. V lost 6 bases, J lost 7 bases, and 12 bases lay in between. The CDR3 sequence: CASSPGGGGYTF. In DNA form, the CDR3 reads TGTGCCAGCTCCCCCGGTGGAGGTGGCTACACCTTC.

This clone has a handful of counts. CDR3 residues: CASSLDLGQPNTEAFF. The CDR3 DNA reads TGTGCCAGCAGCTTAGATCTGGGACAGCCGAACACTGAAGCTTTCTTT. The chain couples TRBV11-2 to TRBJ1-1; 7 bases line up with TRBD1. Germline CDR1 is SGHAT and CDR2 is FQNNGV. J lost 1 base, V lost 0 bases, and 5 bases had no gene match. The CDR3 sequence is 16 residues long.

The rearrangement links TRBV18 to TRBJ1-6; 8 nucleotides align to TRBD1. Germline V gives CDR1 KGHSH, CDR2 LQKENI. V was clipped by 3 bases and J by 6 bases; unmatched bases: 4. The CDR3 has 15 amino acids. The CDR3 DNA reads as TGTGCCAGCTCACCTTCGACAGGGGTTAATTCACCCCTCCACTTT. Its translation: CASSPSTGVNSPLHF.

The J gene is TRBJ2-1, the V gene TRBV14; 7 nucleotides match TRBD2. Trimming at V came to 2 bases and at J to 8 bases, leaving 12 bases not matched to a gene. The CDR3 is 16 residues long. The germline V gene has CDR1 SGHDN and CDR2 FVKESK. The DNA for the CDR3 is TGTGCCAGCAGCCAACCGGGACTAACCATAGGGGATGAGCAGTTCTTC. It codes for CASSQPGLTIGDEQFF.